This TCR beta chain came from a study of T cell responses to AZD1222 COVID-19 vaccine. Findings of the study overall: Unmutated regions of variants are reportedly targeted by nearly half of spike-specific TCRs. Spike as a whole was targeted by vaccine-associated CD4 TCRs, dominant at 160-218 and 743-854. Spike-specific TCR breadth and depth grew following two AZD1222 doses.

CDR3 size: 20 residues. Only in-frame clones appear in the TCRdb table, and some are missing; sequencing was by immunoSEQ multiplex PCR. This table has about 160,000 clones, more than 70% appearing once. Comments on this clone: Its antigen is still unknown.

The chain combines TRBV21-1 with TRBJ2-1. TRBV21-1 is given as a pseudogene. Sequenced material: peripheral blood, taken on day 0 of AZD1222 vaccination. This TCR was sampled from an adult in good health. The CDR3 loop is CASSKEGGGAFDPIYNEQFF. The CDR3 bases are TGTGCCAGCAGCAAAGAGGGGGGTGGCGCCTTTGACCCGATTTACAATGAGCAGTTCTTC.